A single sample is the source of the 13 T cell receptor beta chains below, sequenced in a study of CD8 T cells in ankylosing spondylitis. The study's findings and limits: The study identified a TCR beta motif of roughly eight highly homologous variants that appeared characteristic of ankylosing spondylitis blood.

TCRdb reanalysed the 5' RACE reads using MiXCR and keeps one entry per CDR3 protein. The sample gives about 540,000 distinct CDR3 sequences, over 9.5% of which show up once; nearly 7% is in the top ten. These TCRs are of unknown antigen specificity. The sample comprised blood, either unsorted or a sorted T cell fraction (not recorded which). The receptors come from a male donor with ankylosing spondylitis.

In its sample, this clonotype was seen a few times. V is TRBV20-1 and J is TRBJ2-7, with TRBD2 matching 8 bases. The trim removed 4 bases at V and 5 bases at J, leaving 10 bases unmatched. Germline values: CDR1 DFQATT, CDR2 SNEGSKA (reference sequence). This CDR3 is 14 amino acids long. This CDR3 reads CSAMLASGLDEQYV. The CDR3 coding sequence is TGCAGTGCTATGTTGGCTAGCGGGCTCGACGAGCAGTACGTC.

This clonotype appeared a few times. The chain has TRBV15 and TRBJ2-7; D possibly matches TRBD1 or TRBD2 (5 bases each). V lost 8 bases to trimming and J lost 4 bases, with 12 bases between them. The CDR3 sequence is 12 residues long. The V gene's germline CDR1 is LNHNV and CDR2 YYDKDF (reference sequence). The CDR3 DNA reads TGTGCCACCGCCACTGGGGGTTACGAGCAGTACTTC. Translating it yields CATATGGYEQYF.

This clonotype was counted at least ten times. The chain couples TRBV24-1 to TRBJ2-1, with D maybe TRBD2 (5 bases). CDR3 length equals 13 residues. V was shortened by 7 bases and J by 9 bases, with 15 bases between the two germline ends. The germline gives CDR1 KGHDR, CDR2 SFDVKD. CDR3 DNA sequence: TGTGCCACCAGAGAGAGGTGGGCGGGTGAGCAGTTCTTC. Encoded protein: CATRERWAGEQFF.

This clonotype has ten or more counts. The rearrangement joins TRBV24-1 to TRBJ2-1; D tentatively reads TRBD1 or TRBD2 (6 bases each). The CDR3 loop spans 15 amino acids. The V end was cut by 2 bases, the J end by 10 bases, with 17 bases between. CDR1 and CDR2 (germline): KGHDR, SFDVKD. CDR3: CATSDSGTRRGEQFF. The CDR3 nucleotides read TGTGCCACCAGTGATTCCGGGACTCGCAGGGGAGAGCAGTTCTTC.

V usage is TRBV7-7 and J usage is TRBJ2-5, with 7 positions matching TRBD1. The CDR3 covers 15 residues. The V gene's germline CDR1 is SSHAT and CDR2 FNYEAQ (reference sequence). The junction had 9 bases not matched to a gene; V was cut back by 6 bases and J by 2 bases. The CDR3 region has the DNA TGTGCCAGCAGTTCCGGGACAGCATATCAAGAGACCCAGTACTTC. Its protein product is CASSSGTAYQETQYF.

This rearrangement joins TRBV29-1 to TRBJ1-1; D gene ambiguous. V was cut by 3 bases and J by 1 base, with 9 bases left in between. Germline V gene lookup returns CDR1 SQVTM and CDR2 ANQGSEA. The CDR3 spans 13 residues. The CDR3 DNA reads TGCAGCGTTGACAACCGGGAGAACACTGAAGCTTTCTTT. Its protein is CSVDNRENTEAFF.

The V call is TRBV20-1, the J call TRBJ1-2; D remains unclear. The CDR3 consists of 14 residues. Germline V gene data show CDR1 as DFQATT and CDR2 as SNEGSKA (reference sequence). V was cut by 1 base and J by 0 bases, with 9 bases left in between. The CDR3 DNA reads TGCAGTGCTAGAGTTCAACAGACTAACTATGGCTACACCTTC. Residues: CSARVQQTNYGYTF.

To note about this clonotype: The conserved phenylalanine or tryptophan is not found at the CDR3 terminus, so this likely reflects a read error. V gene TRBV13 combines with J gene TRBJ2-7; 7 nucleotides agree with TRBD2. V lost 5 bases to trimming and J lost 2 bases; unmatched junction nucleotides: 6. CDR3 size: 14 residues. Germline CDR1 and CDR2: PRHDT and FYEKMQ (reference sequence). The CDR3 sequence: CASSLGGKAYEQYI. The CDR3 nucleotides are TGTGCCAGCAGCCTCGGGGGGAAGGCCTACGAGCAGTACATC.

This clonotype has a handful of counts. The CDR3 DNA is TGTGCCATCAGTCGGACTAGCGGGAGCGACGAGCAGTACTTC. This sequence encodes CAISRTSGSDEQYF. The V call is TRBV10-3, the J call TRBJ2-7; 13 positions match TRBD2. The V gene end was trimmed by 5 bases and the J gene end by 5 bases; junction bases not matched to a gene: 3. The germline V gene encodes CDR1 ENHRY and CDR2 SYGVKD. This CDR3 has 14 residues.

This clonotype has just a few counts. The gene calls are TRBV20-1 and TRBJ2-3; 8 bases match TRBD2. The CDR3 totals 14 residues. V lost 3 bases, J lost 1 base, and 3 bases stayed unmatched. CDR1 DFQATT and CDR2 SNEGSKA come from the germline V gene (reference sequence). The CDR3 DNA follows: TGCAGTGCTAGCCGGCGGGAGGGCACAGATACGCAGTATTTT. Its translation is CSASRREGTDTQYF.

This clonotype was counted many times. This chain joins TRBV5-1 and TRBJ2-6; 10 bases align to TRBD1. The CDR3 is 16 amino acids. V shed 3 bases, J shed 4 bases, and the junction held 4 bases outside the gene matches. Germline V gives CDR1 SGHRS, CDR2 YFSETQ. The CDR3 DNA sequence: TGCGCCAGCAGCTGGACAGGGGGAGGAGGGGCCAACGTCCTGACTTTC. It yields the protein CASSWTGGGGANVLTF. Filled out from reference TRBV5-1 and TRBJ2-6, the complete variable domain reads KAGVTQTPRYLIKTRGQQVTLSCSPISGHRSVSWYQQTPGQGLQFLFEYFSETQRNKGNFPGRFSGRQFSNSRSEMNVSTLELGDSALYLCASSWTGGGGANVLTFGAGSRLTVL.

This rearrangement joins TRBV11-2 to TRBJ2-2; D call uncertain. The CDR3 is made up of 13 amino acids. The V gene's germline CDR1 is SGHAT and CDR2 FQNNGV. V lost 5 bases and J 6 bases, leaving 10 bases between the germline ends. For the CDR3, the DNA is TGTGCCAGCAGCAAGGGTCGACCCGGGGAGCTGTTTTTT. Translating gives CASSKGRPGELFF.

This clonotype was detected ten times or more. The chain couples TRBV15 to TRBJ2-5; no clear D. With 0 bases removed from V and 4 bases from J, the gap between germline ends came to 12 bases. The germline gives CDR1 LNHNV, CDR2 YYDKDF (reference sequence). There are 15 residues in the CDR3. CDR3 in DNA: TGTGCCACCAGCAGAGATAGACTCCAAAGAGAGACCCAGTACTTC. Its translation: CATSRDRLQRETQYF.